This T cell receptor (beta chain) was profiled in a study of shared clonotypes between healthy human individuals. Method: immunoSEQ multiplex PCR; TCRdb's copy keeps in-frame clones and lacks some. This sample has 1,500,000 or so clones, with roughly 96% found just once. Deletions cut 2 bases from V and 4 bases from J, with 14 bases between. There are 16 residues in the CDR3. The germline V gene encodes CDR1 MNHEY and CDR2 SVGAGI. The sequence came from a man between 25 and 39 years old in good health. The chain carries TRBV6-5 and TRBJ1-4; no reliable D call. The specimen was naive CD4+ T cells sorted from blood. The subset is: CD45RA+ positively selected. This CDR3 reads CASSYEPGMSNEKLFF. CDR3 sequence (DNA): TGTGCCAGCAGTTACGAACCGGGGATGAGTAATGAAAAACTGTTTTTT.